This T cell receptor beta chain was captured by sequencing in a study of T cells expressing NK-cell markers. The wider study: Among the eight sequenced donors, seven tested HCMV-seropositive and one tested seronegative.

This CDR3 has 14 amino acids. TCRdb re-analyzed the 5' RACE reads; it lists each CDR3 protein once, without DNA. The sample table includes 150,000 or so distinct CDR3 sequences. The specimen was blood T cells: a sorted CD56 or NKG2C T cell subset, CD4+ or CD8+ T cells, or bulk PBMC T cells (not recorded which). This TCR derives from a woman aged 50 to 65 in good health. The chain combines TRBV21-1 with TRBJ2-5; TCRdb lists TRBD2, though no DNA is available to test this call. TRBV21-1 is an annotated pseudogene. CDR3 amino acids: CASSKGGYQETQYF.